These 26 T cell receptor beta chains came from one sample sequenced in a study of PD-1 blockade in mismatch repair-deficient tumors. Their cognate antigens are unknown. This table comes from immunoSEQ multiplex PCR, and its TCRdb copy is limited to in-frame clones, with some not included. The sample includes about 14,000 clones, roughly 86% of them seen just once. Stated time point: roughly ten-day in vitro stimulation with candidate neoantigen peptide 6. The material sequenced was cells cultured in vitro, taken from a patient treated with pembrolizumab. The receptors were gathered from an adult with mismatch repair-deficient cancer.

This sequence joins TRBV5-6 and TRBJ2-7; D ambiguous. CDR1 is SGHDT, CDR2 YYEEEE, per germline. The germline V and J ends were trimmed by 1 base and 5 bases, with 16 bases remaining between them. The CDR3 extends over 15 amino acids. CDR3 nucleotides: TGTGCCAGCAGCTTGATGCGGCGCTTCTACGACGAGCAGTACTTC. Translating gives CASSLMRRFYDEQYF.

The genes are TRBV28 and TRBJ2-7; possibly TRBD1 for D (5 bases). Germline loops: CDR1 MDHEN, CDR2 SYDVKM. CDR3 length: 14 residues. Trimming removed 6 bases from V and 2 bases from J, with 14 bases in between. CDR3 DNA sequence: TGTGCCAGCAGCCTCCGCGGCAGGGCCTACGAGCAGTACTTC. It encodes CASSLRGRAYEQYF.

This clone appeared a single time. The rearrangement links TRBV5-1 to TRBJ2-7, with 10 bases identical to TRBD1. CDR1 is SGHRS and CDR2 is YFSETQ in the germline V gene. J was trimmed by 7 bases and V by 4 bases; bases with no gene match: 5. CDR3 length equals 13 residues. CDR3 sequence reads: CASSQGTGEEQYF. The CDR3 bases are TGCGCCAGCAGCCAAGGGACAGGGGAAGAGCAGTACTTC.

This clone was counted only a few times. The V call is TRBV27, the J call TRBJ1-6, with D hard to call. Trimming removed 2 bases from V and 6 bases from J, with 5 bases in between. Germline lookup yields CDR1 MNHEY and CDR2 SMNVEV (reference sequence). The CDR3 covers 13 residues. CDR3 loop: CASSLRANSPLHF. In DNA form, the CDR3 reads TGTGCCAGCAGTTTAAGGGCTAATTCACCCCTCCACTTT.

The genes are TRBV2 and TRBJ2-7, with D perhaps matching TRBD2 (6 bases). Germline assignment: CDR1 SNHLY and CDR2 FYNNEI. The CDR3 length is 14 residues. Trimming left V 4 bases short and J 4 bases short, with 14 bases between. CDR3 amino acids: CASSVRGAGYEQYF. In DNA, the CDR3 is TGTGCCAGCAGTGTGCGGGGTGCGGGATACGAGCAGTACTTC.

The chain employs TRBV18 and TRBJ1-2; D remains ambiguous. Looked up from germline, CDR1 is KGHSH and CDR2 is LQKENI. The CDR3 has 13 amino acids. Trimming left V 0 bases short and J 8 bases short, with 10 bases between. CDR3 region: CASSPPSLIGYTF. The CDR3 DNA is TGTGCCAGCTCACCACCGTCTCTTATCGGCTACACCTTC.

The chain links TRBV23-1 to TRBJ1-2, with TRBD1 matching over 8 bases. Being an ORF, TRBV23-1 has a function that is uncertain. The CDR3 contains 15 residues. The junction had 9 bases not matched to a gene; V was cut back by 3 bases and J by 6 bases. The CDR3 region has the DNA TGCGCCAGCAGTCACCCGGGGCAGGGGGCTAATGGCTACACCTTC. Amino acids: CASSHPGQGANGYTF.

This clone was detected a few times. This sequence joins TRBV27 and TRBJ2-3; the D call may be TRBD1 or TRBD2 (5 bases each). V shed 7 bases and J shed 0 bases, with 17 bases lying between them. There are 16 residues in the CDR3. CDR1 is MNHEY and CDR2 is SMNVEV in the germline V gene (reference sequence). CDR3 bases: TGTGCCAGCACCCACTACCGGGACCTAAGCACAGATACGCAGTATTTT. This encodes CASTHYRDLSTDTQYF.

The rearrangement links TRBV7-3 to TRBJ2-1, with D unclear. V lost 5 bases and J lost 4, with 6 bases in between. Germline lookup yields CDR1 SGHTA and CDR2 FQGTGA. This CDR3 is 12 amino acids long. The CDR3 coding sequence is TGTGCCAGCAGCCCCGGTTACAATGAGCAGTTCTTC. Its translation: CASSPGYNEQFF. The entire variable domain, with the rest obtained from reference TRBV7-3 and TRBJ2-1, is as follows: GAGVSQTPSNKVTEKGKYVELRCDPISGHTALYWYRQSLGQGPEFLIYFQGTGAADDSGLPNDRFFAVRPEGSVSTLKIQRTERGDSAVYLCASSPGYNEQFFGPGTRLTVL.

This chain connects TRBV19 to TRBJ2-2; D is unresolved. The CDR3 extends over 15 amino acids. The V end was cut by 4 bases, the J end by 0 bases, with 9 bases between. Germline values: CDR1 LNHDA, CDR2 SQIVND (reference sequence). The CDR3 DNA follows: TGTGCCAGTAGTAACAGCCTAACGAACACCGGGGAGCTGTTTTTT. Residues: CASSNSLTNTGELFF.

This clone was counted a few times. The V gene is TRBV11-1, the J gene TRBJ2-3, with a weak D call TRBD2 (6 bases). Germline V gene lookup returns CDR1 SGHAT and CDR2 FQDESV (reference sequence). This CDR3 contains 16 residues. The ends were cut back, 2 bases at V and 0 bases at J, with 12 bases in the middle. The CDR3 nucleotides are TGTGCCAGCAGCTTATGGGGACTCCCGAGCACAGATACGCAGTATTTT. Protein product: CASSLWGLPSTDTQYF.

The rearrangement uses TRBV5-6 and TRBJ2-7, with 9 bases identical to TRBD2. Germline assignment: CDR1 SGHDT and CDR2 YYEEEE. The CDR3 has 13 amino acids. Unmatched junction bases numbered 4, after V lost 2 bases and J lost 7 bases. Here the CDR3 reads CASSFRLAGEQYF. The CDR3 bases are TGTGCCAGCAGCTTCCGGCTAGCGGGAGAGCAGTACTTC. The variable domain in full, completed from reference TRBV5-6 and TRBJ2-7, reads DAGVTQSPTHLIKTRGQQVTLRCSPKSGHDTVSWYQQALGQGPQFIFQYYEEEERQRGNFPDRFSGHQFPNYSSELNVNALLLGDSALYLCASSFRLAGEQYFGPGTRLTVT.

This chain links TRBV6-1 with TRBJ2-1; D not certain. Germline V gene lookup returns CDR1 MNHNS and CDR2 SASEGT. V was pared by 6 bases and J by 3 bases, with 15 bases between. The CDR3 extends over 15 amino acids. DNA for the CDR3: TGTGCCAGCAGCGCCCTGGTGAGGTACTACAATGAGCAGTTCTTC. It yields the protein CASSALVRYYNEQFF.

The genes are TRBV28 and TRBJ2-3, with TRBD2 identical over 10 bases. The CDR3 is 16 residues long. Trimming took 1 base from V and 2 from J; bases not matched to a gene: 3. Germline CDR1 is MDHEN and CDR2 is SYDVKM. The CDR3 nucleotides are TGTGCCAGCAGTTTATCTAGCGGGAGCCTCACAGATACGCAGTATTTT. Residues: CASSLSSGSLTDTQYF.

The rearrangement joins TRBV5-1 to TRBJ2-5; no clear D. Between the trimmed V and J ends, which lost 4 bases and 4 bases, there was a span of 11 bases. CDR3 length: 13 residues. Germline CDR1 SGHRS, CDR2 YFSETQ. The CDR3 here is CASSIRHRETQYF. The DNA for the CDR3 is TGCGCCAGCAGCATCCGACATAGAGAGACCCAGTACTTC.

The chain couples TRBV2 to TRBJ2-7, with 8 bases matching TRBD2. The germline V gene encodes CDR1 SNHLY and CDR2 FYNNEI. This CDR3 spans 14 amino acids. The junction had 6 bases not matched to a gene; V was cut back by 1 base and J by 7 bases. CDR3 sequence reads: CASSEGLGLDEQYF. The CDR3 DNA reads TGTGCCAGCAGTGAAGGTCTGGGACTAGATGAGCAGTACTTC.

The V call is TRBV6-1, the J call TRBJ1-1; D is unclear. The CDR3 is 13 amino acids. Trimming stripped 5 bases from V and 5 bases from J, with 12 bases between. Germline V gene sequence: CDR1 MNHNS, CDR2 SASEGT. CDR3 coding DNA: TGTGCCAGCAGTTCCGGGGTAAGGACTGAAGCTTTCTTT. Protein: CASSSGVRTEAFF.

This sequence joins TRBV15 and TRBJ2-7, with D perhaps matching TRBD2 (5 bases). This CDR3 has 15 residues. Per the germline V gene, CDR1 is LNHNV and CDR2 is YYDKDF (reference sequence). Between the trimmed V and J ends, which lost 0 bases and 6 bases, there was a span of 15 bases. CDR3 protein: CATSRDRTPLGEQYF. CDR3 DNA: TGTGCCACCAGCAGAGATCGGACTCCTTTGGGCGAGCAGTACTTC.

The J gene is TRBJ1-2, the V gene TRBV10-3, with D possibly matching TRBD1 (5 bases). This CDR3 region has 14 residues. The germline V gene has CDR1 ENHRY and CDR2 SYGVKD. Trimming cost V 4 bases and J 2 bases, with 11 bases left between them. DNA for the CDR3: TGTGCCATCAGTGGAGGGGACGCGAACTATGGCTACACCTTC. This sequence encodes CAISGGDANYGYTF.

The V call is TRBV6-5, the J call TRBJ2-3; D unclear. Trimming removed 7 bases at V and 0 bases at J, with 8 bases between. This CDR3 region has 13 residues. Per the germline V gene, CDR1 is MNHEY and CDR2 is SVGAGI. The CDR3 region has the DNA TGTGCCAGCATTGGACGGAGCACAGATACGCAGTATTTT. Its translation: CASIGRSTDTQYF.

The rearrangement joins TRBV15 to TRBJ2-7; possibly TRBD1 for D (6 bases). CDR1 and CDR2 (germline): LNHNV, YYDKDF (reference sequence). This CDR3 spans 15 amino acids. The V and J ends lost 1 base and 3 bases respectively, with 13 bases between them. The CDR3 reads CATSRVTGSIYEQYF. The CDR3 DNA is TGTGCCACCAGCAGAGTCACAGGGTCCATCTACGAGCAGTACTTC.

The gene calls are TRBV28 and TRBJ1-2; D unclear. Trimming took off 4 bases at V and 4 bases at J, with 13 bases between the two ends. Germline CDR1 is MDHEN and CDR2 is SYDVKM. The CDR3 totals 14 residues. In DNA form, the CDR3 reads TGTGCCAGCAGTTGGCGGACGCAGACCTATGGCTACACCTTC. This codes for CASSWRTQTYGYTF.

The CDR3 DNA sequence: TGTGCCAGCAGTGGCCCAGGGCGCGCTTTCTTT. Encoded protein: CASSGPGRAFF. The chain employs TRBV25-1 and TRBJ1-1; perhaps TRBD1 as D (5 bases). Germline loops: CDR1 MGHDK, CDR2 SYGVNS. V gave up 4 bases and J gave up 11 bases, with 11 bases separating them. The CDR3 length is 11 residues.

The chain recombines TRBV6-5 with TRBJ2-3, with a weak D call TRBD1 (5 bases). Trimming took off 5 bases at V and 4 bases at J, with 10 bases between the two ends. The CDR3 consists of 13 residues. CDR1 is MNHEY, CDR2 SVGAGI, per germline. CDR3 sequence (DNA): TGTGCCAGCAGTCAGTCAGGGTCAGATACGCAGTATTTT. It yields the protein CASSQSGSDTQYF.

DNA for the CDR3: TGTGCCAGCAGCCGCCTGACTAGCACCGGGGAGACCCAGTACTTC. It specifies CASSRLTSTGETQYF. The genes are TRBV7-9 and TRBJ2-5; 7 nucleotides align to TRBD2. CDR1 is SEHNR and CDR2 is FQNEAQ in the germline V gene (reference sequence). J gave up 5 bases and V 5 bases, and 11 bases lay outside the gene matches. The CDR3 has 15 amino acids.

This rearrangement joins TRBV28 to TRBJ1-1; no reliable D call. The germline gives CDR1 MDHEN, CDR2 SYDVKM. The CDR3 is 12 residues long. Trimming pared 6 bases from V and 4 bases from J, leaving 9 bases between. The CDR3 nucleotides read TGTGCCAGCAGATTGGCACGCACTGAAGCTTTCTTT. Translation: CASRLARTEAFF. Variable domain in full (rest from reference TRBV28 and TRBJ1-1): DVKVTQSSRYLVKRTGEKVFLECVQDMDHENMFWYRQDPGLGLRLIYFSYDVKMKEKGDIPEGYSVSREKKERFSLILESASTNQTSMYLCASRLARTEAFFGQGTRLTVV.